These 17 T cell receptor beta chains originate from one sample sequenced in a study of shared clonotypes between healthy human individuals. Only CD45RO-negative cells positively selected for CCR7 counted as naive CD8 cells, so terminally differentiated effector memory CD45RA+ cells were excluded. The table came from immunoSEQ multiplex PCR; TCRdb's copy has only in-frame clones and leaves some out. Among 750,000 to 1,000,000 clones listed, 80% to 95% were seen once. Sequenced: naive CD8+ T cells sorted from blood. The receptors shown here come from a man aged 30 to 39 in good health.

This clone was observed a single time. The CDR3 spells CASNNKMGTGELFF. The CDR3 DNA follows: TGTGCCAGCAATAATAAAATGGGTACCGGGGAGCTGTTTTTT. The V call is TRBV6-5, the J call TRBJ2-2, with no clear D. Deletions cut 7 bases from V and 5 bases from J, with 14 bases between. Germline values: CDR1 MNHEY, CDR2 SVGAGI. This CDR3 has 14 residues.

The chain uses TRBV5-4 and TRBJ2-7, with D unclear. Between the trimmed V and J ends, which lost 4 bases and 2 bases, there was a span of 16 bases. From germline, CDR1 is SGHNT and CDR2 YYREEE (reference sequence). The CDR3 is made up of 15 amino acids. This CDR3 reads CASSSLGSQTYEQYF. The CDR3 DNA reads TGTGCCAGCAGCAGCCTAGGAAGCCAGACCTACGAGCAGTACTTC. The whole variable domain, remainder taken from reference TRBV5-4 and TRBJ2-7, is ETGVTQSPTHLIKTRGQQVTLRCSSQSGHNTVSWYQQALGQGPQFIFQYYREEENGRGNFPPRFSGLQFPNYSSELNVNALELDDSALYLCASSSLGSQTYEQYFGPGTRLTVT.

The CDR3 nucleotides are TGTGCCAGCAGCGAGTCTAGGACAGGGCGGTTTAGAGGATACGAGCAGTACTTC. This encodes CASSESRTGRFRGYEQYF. The chain couples TRBV28 to TRBJ2-7; 8 bases match TRBD1. Germline CDR1 and CDR2: MDHEN and SYDVKM. The CDR3 loop spans 18 amino acids. Trimming at V came to 6 bases and at J to 4 bases, leaving 20 bases not matched to a gene.

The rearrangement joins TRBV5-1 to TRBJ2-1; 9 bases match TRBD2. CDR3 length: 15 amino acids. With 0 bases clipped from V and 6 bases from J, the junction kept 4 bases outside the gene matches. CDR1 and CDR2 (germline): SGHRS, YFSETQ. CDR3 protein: CASSLAPLAGNEQFF. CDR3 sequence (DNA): TGCGCCAGCAGCTTGGCCCCACTAGCGGGCAATGAGCAGTTCTTC.

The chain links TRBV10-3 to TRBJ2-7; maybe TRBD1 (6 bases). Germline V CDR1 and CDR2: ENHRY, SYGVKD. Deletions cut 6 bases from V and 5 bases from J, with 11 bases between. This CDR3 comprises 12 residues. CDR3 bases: TGTGCCATCAGCCCACAGGGTAACGAGCAGTACTTC. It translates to CAISPQGNEQYF.

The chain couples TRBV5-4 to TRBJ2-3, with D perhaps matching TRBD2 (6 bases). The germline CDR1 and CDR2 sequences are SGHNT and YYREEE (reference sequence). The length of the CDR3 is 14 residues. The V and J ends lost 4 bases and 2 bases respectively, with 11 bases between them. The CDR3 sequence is CASSGAGYTDTQYF. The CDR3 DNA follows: TGTGCCAGCAGCGGGGCGGGATACACAGATACGCAGTATTTT.

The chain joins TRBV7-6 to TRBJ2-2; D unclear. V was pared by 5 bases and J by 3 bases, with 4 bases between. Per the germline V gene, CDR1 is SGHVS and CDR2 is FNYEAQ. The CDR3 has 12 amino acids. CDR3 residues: CASSPHTGELFF. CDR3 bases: TGTGCCAGCAGCCCGCACACCGGGGAGCTGTTTTTT.

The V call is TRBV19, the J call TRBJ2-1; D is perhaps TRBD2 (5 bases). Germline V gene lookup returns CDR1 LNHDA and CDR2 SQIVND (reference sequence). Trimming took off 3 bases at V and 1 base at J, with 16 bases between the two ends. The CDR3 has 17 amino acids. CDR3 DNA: TGTGCCAGTAGTATGGACCAGGTACTAGTTTCCTACAATGAGCAGTTCTTC. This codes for CASSMDQVLVSYNEQFF.

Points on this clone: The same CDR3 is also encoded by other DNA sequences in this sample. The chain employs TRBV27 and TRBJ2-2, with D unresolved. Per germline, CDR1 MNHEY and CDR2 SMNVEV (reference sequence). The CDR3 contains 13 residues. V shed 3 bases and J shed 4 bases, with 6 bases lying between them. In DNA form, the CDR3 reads TGTGCCAGCAGTTTCTCTGGCACCGGGGAGCTGTTTTTT. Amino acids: CASSFSGTGELFF.

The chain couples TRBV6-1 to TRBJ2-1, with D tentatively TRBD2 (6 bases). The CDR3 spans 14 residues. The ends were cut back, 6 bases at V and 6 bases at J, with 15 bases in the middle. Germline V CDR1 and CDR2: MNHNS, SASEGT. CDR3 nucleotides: TGTGCCAGCAGGTCGGGAGAAGGAGGCAATGAGCAGTTCTTC. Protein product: CASRSGEGGNEQFF.

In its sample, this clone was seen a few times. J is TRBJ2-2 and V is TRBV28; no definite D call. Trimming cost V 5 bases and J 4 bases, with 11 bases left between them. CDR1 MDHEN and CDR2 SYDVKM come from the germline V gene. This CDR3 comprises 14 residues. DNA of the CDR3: TGTGCCAGCAGTCGAATCACAGCCACCGGGGAGCTGTTTTTT. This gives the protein CASSRITATGELFF.

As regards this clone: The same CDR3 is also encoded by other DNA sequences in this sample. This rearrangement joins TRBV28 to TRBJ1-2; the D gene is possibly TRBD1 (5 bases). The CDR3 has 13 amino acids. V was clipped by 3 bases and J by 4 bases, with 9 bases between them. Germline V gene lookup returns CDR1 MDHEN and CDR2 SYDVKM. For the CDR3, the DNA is TGTGCCAGCAGTTTGCGGGGGGGCTATGGCTACACCTTC. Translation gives CASSLRGGYGYTF.

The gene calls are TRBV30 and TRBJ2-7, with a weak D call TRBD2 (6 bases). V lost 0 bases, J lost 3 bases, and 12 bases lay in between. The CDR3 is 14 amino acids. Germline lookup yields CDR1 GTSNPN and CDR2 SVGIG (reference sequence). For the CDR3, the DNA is TGTGCCTGGAGTGTCGGGGGTAGGGACTACGAGCAGTACTTC. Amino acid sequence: CAWSVGGRDYEQYF.

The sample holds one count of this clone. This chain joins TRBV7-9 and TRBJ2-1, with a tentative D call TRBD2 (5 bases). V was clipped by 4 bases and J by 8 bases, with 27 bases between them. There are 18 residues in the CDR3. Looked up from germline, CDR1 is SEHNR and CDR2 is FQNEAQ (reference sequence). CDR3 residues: CASSSRVGAGLKSDEQFF. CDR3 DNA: TGTGCCAGCAGCTCCCGAGTTGGTGCGGGTCTAAAGTCCGATGAGCAGTTCTTC.

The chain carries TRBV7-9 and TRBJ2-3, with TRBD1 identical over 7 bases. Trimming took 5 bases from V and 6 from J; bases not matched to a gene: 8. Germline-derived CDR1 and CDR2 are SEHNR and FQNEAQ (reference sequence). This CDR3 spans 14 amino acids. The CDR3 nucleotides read TGTGCCAGCAGCCCGGGACAGATTTCGGATACGCAGTATTTT. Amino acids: CASSPGQISDTQYF.

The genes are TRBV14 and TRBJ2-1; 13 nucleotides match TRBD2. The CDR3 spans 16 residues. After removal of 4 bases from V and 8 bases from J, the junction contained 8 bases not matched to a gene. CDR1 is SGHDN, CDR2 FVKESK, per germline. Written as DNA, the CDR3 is TGTGCCAGCAGCCTGAGACTAGCGGGAGGAGTTGATGAGCAGTTCTTC. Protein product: CASSLRLAGGVDEQFF.

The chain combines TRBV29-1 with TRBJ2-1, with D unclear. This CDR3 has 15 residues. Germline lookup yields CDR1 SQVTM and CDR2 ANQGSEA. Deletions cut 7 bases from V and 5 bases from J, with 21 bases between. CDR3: CSAQKRVLFDNEQFF. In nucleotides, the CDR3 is TGCAGCGCGCAGAAACGGGTGTTGTTTGACAATGAGCAGTTCTTC.